This entry describes one TCR beta chain. The V gene lost 4 bases and the J gene lost 4 bases, with 19 bases spanning the gap. The germline V gene encodes CDR1 MNHNY and CDR2 SVGAGI (reference sequence). The CDR3 totals 16 residues. This entry comes from a study of shared clonotypes between healthy human individuals. Sequencing was performed with immunoSEQ multiplex PCR; in TCRdb, only in-frame clones are kept and a portion is missing. Among about 2 million clones listed, about 95% were seen once. Within Nashville, Tennessee resided all donors, each a Caucasian adult. Sequenced input: naive CD4+ T cells sorted from blood. Documented subset: CD45RA+ positively selected. This sequence was found in a man between 18 and 29 years old in good health. The V call is TRBV6-6, the J call TRBJ1-2, with a tentative D call TRBD1 (6 bases). CDR3 protein: CASSLEPTGGGYGYTF. The CDR3 region has the DNA TGTGCCAGCAGTTTAGAGCCGACAGGAGGAGGCTATGGCTACACCTTC.